This T cell receptor (beta chain) was sequenced in a study of T cell responses to AZD1222 COVID-19 vaccine. The data were produced by immunoSEQ multiplex PCR, yet TCRdb's version contains in-frame clones alone and is incomplete. The table lists about 120,000 clones, about 86% of them singletons. This CDR3 is built from 11 residues. The germline V gene has CDR1 MNHEY and CDR2 SVGAGI. Trimming took 5 bases from V and 12 from J, leaving 13 bases between them. The chain links TRBV6-5 to TRBJ1-1, with a possible D match to TRBD1 (5 bases). The sequenced sample was peripheral blood, obtained 28 days after the second AZD1222 dose. The receptor's source is an adult who received the AZD1222 COVID-19 vaccine. The CDR3 sequence is CASSPGGKTFF. For the CDR3, the DNA is TGTGCCAGCAGTCCCGGGGGGAAAACTTTCTTT.